The rows below give T cell receptor beta chains drawn from one sample of a study of STAT3 mutations in large granular lymphocyte leukemia. Only in-frame clones appear in the TCRdb table, and some are missing; sequencing was by immunoSEQ multiplex PCR. The sample has approximately 8,400 clones, under 95% seen once. The sequenced sample consisted of peripheral blood mononuclear cells. These receptors all stem from a man aged 55 to 70 with T-cell large granular lymphocyte leukemia. Some clones in this sample may be carry-over from other donors' samples. CDR3s include the opening cysteine and the closing phenylalanine or tryptophan. Fields, in order: J gene, D gene, clone size, V gene, CDR3 protein, CDR3 DNA. D genes are given only for firm matches. Size is stated for part of the rows, as once, few or many counts, or as a class when the clone is expanded.

j_call: TRBJ2-3; d_call: TRBD2; clone_size: -; v_call: TRBV7-2; cdr3_aa: CASSLGLAGDTQYF; cdr3_nt: TGTGCCAGCAGCCTTGGACTAGCAGGAGATACGCAGTATTTT
j_call: TRBJ2-4; d_call: -; clone_size: -; v_call: TRBV28; cdr3_aa: CASTGGNIQYF; cdr3_nt: TGTGCCAGCACGGGCGGAAACATTCAGTACTTC
j_call: TRBJ2-2; d_call: -; clone_size: -; v_call: TRBV6-6; cdr3_aa: CASRARGKNTGELFF; cdr3_nt: TGTGCCAGCAGAGCCCGGGGGAAGAACACCGGGGAGCTGTTTTTT
j_call: TRBJ2-7; d_call: TRBD1; clone_size: -; v_call: TRBV7-6; cdr3_aa: CASSLAGDRGPFEQYF; cdr3_nt: TGTGCCAGCAGCTTAGCGGGGGACAGGGGGCCTTTTGAGCAGTACTTC
j_call: TRBJ2-3; d_call: TRBD1; clone_size: -; v_call: TRBV30; cdr3_aa: CAWGTGANTDTQYF; cdr3_nt: TGTGCCTGGGGGACAGGGGCAAACACAGATACGCAGTATTTT
j_call: TRBJ1-1; d_call: -; clone_size: -; v_call: TRBV18; cdr3_aa: CASSEFVGHNTEAFF; cdr3_nt: TGTGCCAGCTCAGAATTCGTCGGGCACAACACTGAAGCTTTCTTT
j_call: TRBJ1-5; d_call: -; clone_size: -; v_call: TRBV30; cdr3_aa: CAWRGGSNQPQHF; cdr3_nt: TGTGCCTGGAGGGGGGGGAGCAATCAGCCCCAGCATTTT
j_call: TRBJ2-3; d_call: -; clone_size: -; v_call: TRBV6-5; cdr3_aa: CASSYSPGKDTQYF; cdr3_nt: TGTGCCAGCAGTTACTCGCCGGGGAAAGATACGCAGTATTTT
j_call: TRBJ1-5; d_call: -; clone_size: -; v_call: TRBV10-3; cdr3_aa: CAISESTQGNQPQHF; cdr3_nt: TGTGCCATCAGTGAGTCTACTCAGGGCAATCAGCCCCAGCATTTT
j_call: TRBJ1-2; d_call: TRBD1; clone_size: -; v_call: TRBV4-3; cdr3_aa: CASSQSDGTGGVYGYTF; cdr3_nt: TGCGCCAGCAGCCAATCTGACGGGACAGGGGGCGTCTATGGCTACACCTTC
j_call: TRBJ2-7; d_call: TRBD2; clone_size: once; v_call: TRBV11-2; cdr3_aa: CASSFSSGRGEQYF; cdr3_nt: TGTGCCAGCAGCTTCTCCAGCGGGAGGGGCGAGCAGTACTTC
j_call: TRBJ2-5; d_call: TRBD1; clone_size: -; v_call: TRBV29-1; cdr3_aa: CSVVPGRDRGQETQYF; cdr3_nt: TGCAGCGTTGTCCCAGGACGGGACAGGGGGCAAGAGACCCAGTACTTC
j_call: TRBJ2-1; d_call: -; clone_size: -; v_call: TRBV9; cdr3_aa: CASSEYSGSYNEQFF; cdr3_nt: TGTGCCAGCAGCGAATATAGCGGCTCCTACAATGAGCAGTTCTTC
j_call: TRBJ2-2; d_call: -; clone_size: -; v_call: TRBV2; cdr3_aa: CASDSIRIRSNTGELFF; cdr3_nt: TGTGCCAGCGACAGCATACGTATTCGCTCGAACACCGGGGAGCTGTTTTTT
j_call: TRBJ2-7; d_call: TRBD1; clone_size: once; v_call: TRBV30; cdr3_aa: CAWTGGQASYEQYF; cdr3_nt: TGTGCCTGGACAGGGGGACAGGCCTCCTACGAGCAGTACTTC
j_call: TRBJ2-7; d_call: TRBD1; clone_size: -; v_call: TRBV4-3; cdr3_aa: CASSQDRGTGNEQYF; cdr3_nt: TGCGCCAGCAGCCAAGATCGCGGGACAGGGAACGAGCAGTACTTC
j_call: TRBJ1-4; d_call: TRBD1; clone_size: -; v_call: TRBV30; cdr3_aa: CAFHRGQREKLFF; cdr3_nt: TGTGCCTTCCACAGGGGGCAAAGGGAAAAACTGTTTTTT
j_call: TRBJ1-1; d_call: -; clone_size: -; v_call: TRBV28; cdr3_aa: CASTRTGGPALVF; cdr3_nt: TGTGCCAGCACCAGGACTGGAGGCCCGGCGTTAGTATTT
j_call: TRBJ2-2; d_call: TRBD1; clone_size: -; v_call: TRBV7-9; cdr3_aa: CASSPRTGPNTGELFF; cdr3_nt: TGTGCCAGCAGCCCCCGGACAGGACCGAACACCGGGGAGCTGTTTTTT
j_call: TRBJ1-2; d_call: -; clone_size: -; v_call: TRBV7-9; cdr3_aa: CASSRGVYGYTF; cdr3_nt: TGTGCCAGCAGCCGTGGGGTCTATGGCTACACCTTC
j_call: TRBJ2-7; d_call: -; clone_size: -; v_call: TRBV18; cdr3_aa: CASSPSRDYEQYF; cdr3_nt: TGTGCCAGCTCACCATCGAGGGACTACGAGCAGTACTTC
j_call: TRBJ2-3; d_call: TRBD1; clone_size: -; v_call: TRBV4-3; cdr3_aa: CASSQDDRGTDTQYF; cdr3_nt: TGCGCCAGCAGCCAAGATGACAGGGGCACAGATACGCAGTATTTT
j_call: TRBJ2-1; d_call: -; clone_size: -; v_call: TRBV29-1; cdr3_aa: CSADVQAGKGSDEQFF; cdr3_nt: TGCAGCGCAGACGTCCAAGCAGGGAAGGGTAGCGATGAGCAGTTCTTC
j_call: TRBJ2-3; d_call: -; clone_size: -; v_call: TRBV7-8; cdr3_aa: CASSLPPGVSTDTQYF; cdr3_nt: TGTGCCAGCAGCTTACCACCGGGGGTTAGCACAGATACGCAGTATTTT
j_call: TRBJ2-1; d_call: TRBD1; clone_size: -; v_call: TRBV28; cdr3_aa: CASSLFPRSGGWGNEQFF; cdr3_nt: TGTGCCAGCAGTTTATTCCCTCGTTCAGGGGGCTGGGGCAATGAGCAGTTCTTC
j_call: TRBJ1-3; d_call: TRBD1; clone_size: -; v_call: TRBV5-8; cdr3_aa: CASSPGTGNSGNTIYF; cdr3_nt: TGTGCCAGCAGCCCGGGGACAGGGAACTCTGGAAACACCATATATTTT
j_call: TRBJ1-4; d_call: TRBD1; clone_size: -; v_call: TRBV6-5; cdr3_aa: CASSYWGTGSSEKLFF; cdr3_nt: TGTGCCAGCAGTTACTGGGGGACAGGGTCTAGTGAAAAACTGTTTTTT
j_call: TRBJ2-1; d_call: TRBD2; clone_size: -; v_call: TRBV6-5; cdr3_aa: CASSPAGGSYNEQFF; cdr3_nt: TGTGCCAGCAGTCCCGCGGGGGGATCCTACAATGAGCAGTTCTTC
j_call: TRBJ2-1; d_call: TRBD2; clone_size: -; v_call: TRBV14; cdr3_aa: CASSQGLAVPKGEQFF; cdr3_nt: TGTGCCAGCAGCCAAGGGCTAGCGGTGCCCAAGGGGGAGCAGTTCTTC
j_call: TRBJ2-1; d_call: -; clone_size: -; v_call: TRBV19; cdr3_aa: CASSIRRGRTGNEQFF; cdr3_nt: TGTGCCAGTAGTATCCGACGGGGGCGCACTGGGAATGAGCAGTTCTTC
j_call: TRBJ2-7; d_call: -; clone_size: -; v_call: TRBV6-6; cdr3_aa: CASSYRWGEGYEQYF; cdr3_nt: TGTGCCAGCAGTTACAGATGGGGGGAAGGCTACGAGCAGTACTTC
j_call: TRBJ1-5; d_call: -; clone_size: -; v_call: TRBV19; cdr3_aa: CASRASRGYQPQHF; cdr3_nt: TGTGCCAGTAGGGCGTCTCGAGGGTATCAGCCCCAGCATTTT
j_call: TRBJ1-1; d_call: -; clone_size: -; v_call: TRBV5-1; cdr3_aa: CASSLKNTEAFF; cdr3_nt: TGCGCCAGCAGCTTGAAGAACACTGAAGCTTTCTTT
j_call: TRBJ2-5; d_call: -; clone_size: -; v_call: TRBV21-1; cdr3_aa: CASSRGETQYF; cdr3_nt: TGTGCCAGCAGCAGAGGGGAGACCCAGTACTTC
j_call: TRBJ2-4; d_call: TRBD1; clone_size: once; v_call: TRBV28; cdr3_aa: CASTSSTGGGENIQYF; cdr3_nt: TGTGCCAGCACCTCGTCGACAGGGGGCGGTGAGAACATTCAGTACTTC
j_call: TRBJ1-1; d_call: -; clone_size: -; v_call: TRBV7-3; cdr3_aa: CASSLDPNTEAFF; cdr3_nt: TGTGCCAGCAGCTTGGACCCTAACACTGAAGCTTTCTTT
j_call: TRBJ2-1; d_call: -; clone_size: -; v_call: TRBV18; cdr3_aa: CASSPSQGGEQFF; cdr3_nt: TGTGCCAGCTCACCGAGTCAGGGGGGTGAGCAGTTCTTC
j_call: TRBJ1-2; d_call: -; clone_size: -; v_call: TRBV29-1; cdr3_aa: CSVDLDFGYTF; cdr3_nt: TGCAGCGTTGACCTGGACTTTGGCTACACCTTC
j_call: TRBJ2-5; d_call: TRBD1; clone_size: -; v_call: TRBV7-2; cdr3_aa: CASSRGQPTSGTQYF; cdr3_nt: TGTGCCAGCAGCAGGGGACAGCCTACCAGTGGGACCCAGTACTTC
j_call: TRBJ2-3; d_call: TRBD1; clone_size: -; v_call: TRBV27; cdr3_aa: CASSPGQGRRTDTQYF; cdr3_nt: TGTGCCAGCAGTCCGGGACAGGGTCGTCGCACAGATACGCAGTATTTT